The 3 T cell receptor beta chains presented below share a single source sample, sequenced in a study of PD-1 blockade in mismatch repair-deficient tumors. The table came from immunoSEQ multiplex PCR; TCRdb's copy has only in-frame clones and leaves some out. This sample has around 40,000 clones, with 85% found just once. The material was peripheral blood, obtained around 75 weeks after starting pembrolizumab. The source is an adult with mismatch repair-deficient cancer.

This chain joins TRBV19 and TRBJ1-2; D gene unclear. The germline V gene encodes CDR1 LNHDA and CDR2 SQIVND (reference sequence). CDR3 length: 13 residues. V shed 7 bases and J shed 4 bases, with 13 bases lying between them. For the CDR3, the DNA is TGTGCCAGTAAGGATCCACCCGCCTATGGCTACACCTTC. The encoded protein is CASKDPPAYGYTF.

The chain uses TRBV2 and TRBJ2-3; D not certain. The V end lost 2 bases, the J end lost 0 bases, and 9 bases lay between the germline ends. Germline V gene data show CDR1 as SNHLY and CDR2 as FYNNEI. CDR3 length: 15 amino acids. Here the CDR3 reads CASSEKASSTDTQYF. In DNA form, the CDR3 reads TGTGCCAGCAGTGAAAAAGCGTCTAGCACAGATACGCAGTATTTT.

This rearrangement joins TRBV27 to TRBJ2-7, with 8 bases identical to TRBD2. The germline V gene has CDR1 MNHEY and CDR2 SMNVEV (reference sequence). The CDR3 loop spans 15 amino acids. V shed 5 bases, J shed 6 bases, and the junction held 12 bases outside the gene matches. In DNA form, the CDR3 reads TGTGCCAGCAGTATTGCAAGGACTAGCCTGACCGAGCAGTACTTC. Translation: CASSIARTSLTEQYF.